This paragraph reports one TCR beta chain. Living in about two dozen US areas, the participants were between 18 and 89 years of age. Cohort placement rested on clinical history that participants reported themselves. The record originates from a study of blood T cell repertoires in COVID-19. The authors' processing: It was from reference gene primer amplification that nucleated cell counts were estimated. The assay was immunoSEQ multiplex PCR, and TCRdb's table has in-frame clones only and misses some. D and trimming come from the DNA, and the V and J calls and clone size come from that table. The sample yields around 250,000 clones, 85% to 90% seen once. Sequencing was performed on PBMCs or T cells enriched from blood (not recorded which). This TCR derives from a woman under 40 who had recovered from COVID-19.

CDR3 bases: TGTGCCTGGAGTCCCCAGGGTCTTGAGCAGTACTTC. Amino acid sequence: CAWSPQGLEQYF. The rearrangement uses TRBV30 and TRBJ2-7, with TRBD1 as a possible D gene (5 bases). V was shortened by 2 bases and J by 7 bases, with 12 bases between the two germline ends. The CDR3 is 12 amino acids. Germline V gene lookup returns CDR1 GTSNPN and CDR2 SVGIG (reference sequence).